This is a list of T cell receptor beta chains from one sample in a study of tumor-infiltrating lymphocytes in primary liver carcinoma. TCRdb called the multiplex PCR reads again in MiXCR, with one record for every CDR3 protein. The sample lists fewer than 350,000 distinct CDR3 sequences; less than 75% were seen once. Sequencing used peripheral blood. These receptors all stem from a man aged 40-50 years with primary liver carcinoma and hepatitis B virus infection. Each CDR3 is given with its conserved first and last residue. D genes are given only for firm matches. Size tells how often a clone was seen (once, few, many) or the class of an expanded clone, and some rows leave it out.

V	D	J	size	DNA	CDR3
TRBV13	.	TRBJ2-2	few	TGTGCCAGCAGCCCCGCGTTCGGCGGGGAGCTGTTTTTT	CASSPAFGGELFF
TRBV2	.	TRBJ2-1	few	TGTGCCAGCCTGGGGGGATCAAGTGGGTTCAATGAGCAGTTCTTC	CASLGGSSGFNEQFF
TRBV5-1	.	TRBJ2-7	.	TGCGCCGGCAGCTTGGGAGGTGCCTACGAGCAGTACTTC	CAGSLGGAYEQYF
TRBV29-1	TRBD1	TRBJ2-7	many	TGCAGTGTCTCCGGGACAGGGGTCTACGAGCAGTACTTC	CSVSGTGVYEQYF
TRBV11-2	.	TRBJ1-2	.	TGTGCCAGCAGCGGCAGGGGTTTGGGCTATGGTTACACCTTC	CASSGRGLGYGYTF
TRBV12-2	.	TRBJ2-7	few	TGTGCAAGTCGCTTTTTTAGGGGCCAGATCTCCTACGAGCAGTACTTC	CASRFFRGQISYEQYF
TRBV11-2	.	TRBJ2-1	.	TGTGTCAACAGCCCCCCCCGCAATGAGCAGTTCTTC	CVNSPPRNEQFF
TRBV6-2/TRBV6-3	TRBD2	TRBJ2-5	.	TGTGCCAGCACAAGACTAGCGGACTCCCAAGAGACCCAGTACTTC	CASTRLADSQETQYF
TRBV6-1	.	TRBJ2-7	many	TGTGCCAGCCTCAGGACGGAGTTAAGATACGAGCAGTACTTC	CASLRTELRYEQYF
TRBV12-3/TRBV12-4	.	TRBJ1-5	many	TGTGCCAGCAGTTTAAGGACGGAGTACACAGCCCAGCATTTT	CASSLRTEYTAQHF
TRBV5-4	.	TRBJ2-6	few	TGTGCCAGCAGCCATCGATTCTCTGGGGCCAACGTCCTGACTTTC	CASSHRFSGANVLTF
TRBV29-1	.	TRBJ2-4	many	TGCAGCGTGACCCCGGGAACGAGCTGGAACATTCAGTACTTC	CSVTPGTSWNIQYF
TRBV11-1	TRBD2	TRBJ2-7	.	TGTAGCAGCAGTTTCACTAGCGGGCAAAGCTCCTACGAGCAGTACTTC	CSSSFTSGQSSYEQYF
TRBV10-1	.	TRBJ2-2	.	TGCACCAGTCGTAGCGAGACCGACACCGGGGAGCTGTTTTTT	CTSRSETDTGELFF
TRBV6-2/TRBV6-3	.	TRBJ1-5	.	TGCGCCAGCAGGTCCCAAAGGGGCAATCAGCCCCAGCATTTT	CASRSQRGNQPQHF
TRBV5-1	.	TRBJ1-3	few	TGCGCCAGCAGCTTAGCAGGAGCTGGAAACACCATATATTTT	CASSLAGAGNTIYF
TRBV12-3/TRBV12-4	.	TRBJ1-5	many	TGTGCCAGCAGTTTAGACCCGTTTCTCAGGTCTGGGAATCAGCCCCAGCATTTT	CASSLDPFLRSGNQPQHF
TRBV5-1	TRBD2	TRBJ2-3	.	TGCGCCAGCAGCCCGGGACTAGCCGGGAGCACAGATACGCAGTATTTT	CASSPGLAGSTDTQYF
TRBV7-8	.	TRBJ1-2	.	TGTGCCTGCAGCTTAGCGGGGGGCAGGACCTATGGCTACACCTTC	CACSLAGGRTYGYTF
TRBV29-1	.	TRBJ2-5	many	TGCAGCGTTGAAGATAATACGGAGACCCAGTACTTC	CSVEDNTETQYF
TRBV12-3/TRBV12-4	.	TRBJ1-1	many	TGTGCCAGCAGTTTTCTACGGGGAACTGAAGCTTTCTTT	CASSFLRGTEAFF
TRBV12-3/TRBV12-4	.	TRBJ1-2	.	TGTGCCAACAGTCGCCGAACAGGCTACACCTTC	CANSRRTGYTF
TRBV6-1	.	TRBJ2-7	.	TGTGCCAGCAGTGAAGAGCGACAGGCCTCCTACGAGCAGTACTTC	CASSEERQASYEQYF
TRBV29-1	TRBD1	TRBJ2-1	once	TGCAGCGCACGACAGGGGTCCTACAATGGGCTGTTCTTC	CSARQGSYNGLFF
TRBV5-4	TRBD1	TRBJ2-4	.	TGTGCCAGCAGCATAGAAGGGACAGGGCTAGCCAAAAACATTCAGTACTTC	CASSIEGTGLAKNIQYF
TRBV12-3/TRBV12-4	TRBD2	TRBJ2-1	.	TGTGCCAGCAGTTCCGAATCCCCTTGGGAGGGAGGGCCTTACAATGAGCAGTTCTTC	CASSSESPWEGGPYNEQFF
TRBV6-6	.	TRBJ1-1	many	TGTGCCAGCAAACGACACTATAACACTGAAGCTTTCTTT	CASKRHYNTEAFF
TRBV5-4	TRBD2	TRBJ2-5	.	TGTGCCAGCAGGGTTGCGGGGGGACAAGAGACCCAGTACTTC	CASRVAGGQETQYF
TRBV6-2/TRBV6-3	.	TRBJ1-4	once	TGTGCCAGCAGGGGACCGCGGGCTGAAACTAATGAAAAACTGTTTTTT	CASRGPRAETNEKLFF
TRBV10-3	.	TRBJ2-1	.	TGTGCCATCAGTGAGGTCAGGGCGGGTGGGCAGCCCTTC	CAISEVRAGGQPF
TRBV2	TRBD2	TRBJ2-7	.	TGTGCCAGCACCATGGGACTAGCGGGAGATTACGACGAGCAGTACTTC	CASTMGLAGDYDEQYF
TRBV29-1	TRBD1	TRBJ1-4	.	TGCAGCATTGAGGGACAGGGGAACGAAAAATTGTTTTTT	CSIEGQGNEKLFF
TRBV5-1	.	TRBJ2-1	.	TGCGCCAGCAGCCCGGAGCCCTCCAGCTACAATGAGCAGTTCTTC	CASSPEPSSYNEQFF
TRBV4-2	TRBD2	TRBJ2-3	.	TGTGACAGCAGCCCCCTGGGGCGGGAGGGAGTTACAGATGCGCAGTATTTT	CDSSPLGREGVTDAQYF
TRBV6-6	.	TRBJ2-5	.	TGTGCCAGCAGTATGGAGGAGACCCAGTGCTTC	CASSMEETQCF
TRBV4-2	TRBD2	TRBJ2-2	.	TGTGCCAGCATCCCCAGCGGGAGGGGAGAGACCGGGGAGCTGTTTTTT	CASIPSGRGETGELFF
TRBV29-1	.	TRBJ2-7	many	TGCAGCGTCCGGTCCCGAGGGGGCTACGAGCAGTACTTC	CSVRSRGGYEQYF
TRBV11-1	.	TRBJ2-1	once	TGTGCCAGCAGTTCCATGGGGCGGAATGAGCGGTTCTTC	CASSSMGRNERFF
TRBV12-3/TRBV12-4	TRBD2	TRBJ2-2	.	TGTGCCAGCAGTTTAATGCGGGGGAACAGCGGGGAGCTGTTTTTT	CASSLMRGNSGELFF
TRBV11-1	.	TRBJ1-1	.	TGTGCCAGTAGCTTAGATGACAAGGTTCTCGCTTTCTTT	CASSLDDKVLAFF
TRBV29-1	.	TRBJ1-1	.	TGCAGCGTTTGGTTGACAAGGGGAACTGAAGCTTTCTTT	CSVWLTRGTEAFF
TRBV11-1	TRBD2	TRBJ2-1	.	TGTGCTAGCAACTCCTCCGGGACTAGCCAGGTCAATGAGCAGTTCTTC	CASNSSGTSQVNEQFF
TRBV7-8	.	TRBJ1-4	.	TGTGCCAGCACTTCTCCAACTAATGAAAAACTGTTTTTT	CASTSPTNEKLFF
TRBV5-1	.	TRBJ2-7	.	TGCGCCAGCAGCTTGGAATCGCCCTTTCCCTACGAGCAGTACTTC	CASSLESPFPYEQYF
TRBV12-3/TRBV12-4	.	TRBJ2-5	.	TGTGCCAGCGTATGGGGACGGAAAGAGACCCAATACTTC	CASVWGRKETQYF
TRBV29-1	.	TRBJ2-7	many	TGCAGCGTCCAATTAATCGGAGACGAGCAGTACTTC	CSVQLIGDEQYF
TRBV6-2/TRBV6-3	.	TRBJ2-3	few	TGTGCCAGCAGGCCCCGCGCAGGAGGCGCAGATACGCAGTATTTT	CASRPRAGGADTQYF
TRBV5-1	.	TRBJ2-3	.	TGCGCCAGCAGCCCCATGACATACAACATGGGGATAGATACGCAGTATTTT	CASSPMTYNMGIDTQYF
TRBV5-4	.	TRBJ2-7	.	TGTGCCAGCAGCTTGGGGGCGGCAGGGATCTACGAGCAGTACTTC	CASSLGAAGIYEQYF
TRBV11-2	.	TRBJ2-1	.	TGTGCCGGCAGCTTACTCGGTGCCGGGAGACTGGACAATGAACAGTTCTTC	CAGSLLGAGRLDNEQFF
TRBV4-1	.	TRBJ1-1	.	TGCGCCAGCAGCCAAGGGTTCTGGTTGTCTGAAGCTTTCTTT	CASSQGFWLSEAFF
TRBV6-5	TRBD2	TRBJ2-1	.	TGTGCCAGCAGTTACCGCCGAGGACTAGGAATGGGGCACAATGAGCAGCTCTTC	CASSYRRGLGMGHNEQLF
TRBV7-9	TRBD2	TRBJ2-7	few	TGTGCCAGCAGCTTAGGGGGACTAGCGGACTACGAGCAGTACTTC	CASSLGGLADYEQYF
TRBV12-3/TRBV12-4	.	TRBJ1-5	.	TGTGCCAGCAGTTTGACAGGTAGCAATCAGCCCCGGCATTTT	CASSLTGSNQPRHF
TRBV10-3	TRBD1	TRBJ1-2	once	TGTGTCATTCCGGGACAGGGGGCGACCGGCTACACCTTC	CVIPGQGATGYTF
TRBV5-1	.	TRBJ2-3	.	TGCGCCAGCAGCCCTGTGCAGGGAGCAGATACGCAGTATTTT	CASSPVQGADTQYF
TRBV6-5	.	TRBJ2-7	many	TGTGCCAGCAGAGGTCTCGACAGCTACGAGCAGTACTTC	CASRGLDSYEQYF
TRBV5-1	.	TRBJ2-2	.	TGCGCCACCCGAGGCGGGACGAACACCGGGAAGCTGTTTTTT	CATRGGTNTGKLFF
TRBV25-1	.	TRBJ2-5	.	TGTGCCAGCAGTGCTACCCTCCAAGAGACCCAGTACTTC	CASSATLQETQYF